Listed here are 8 T cell receptor beta chains from one sample, sequenced in a study of regulatory T cells in long-lasting Graves disease. Arm-PCR with iRepertoire HTBI primers amplified the CDR3 regions for these TCR beta libraries. TCRdb fed the multiplex PCR reads into MiXCR, producing one record per CDR3 protein. This sample has about 470,000 distinct CDR3 sequences; about a sixth occur once, and the top ten carry 12%. Time point reported: newly diagnosed GD, antithyroid drugs for less than 3 months. The TCR library used RNA extracted from PBMCs. This sample also belongs to another study, concerning T cells in Graves' hyperthyroidism and ophthalmopathy.

The sample here was peripheral blood mononuclear cells (PBMCs), taken at new diagnosis, from a patient treated with antithyroid drugs. All receptors derive from a man in his forties with Graves disease.

This clonotype came up many times. DNA of the CDR3: TGTGCCAGCAGTGTACGGGACAGAAGGAATGAGCAGTTCTTC. It codes for CASSVRDRRNEQFF. This chain links TRBV27 with TRBJ2-1, with 7 bases lining up with TRBD1. V lost 5 bases and J lost 7; bases outside the gene matches: 8. Germline V gene lookup returns CDR1 MNHEY and CDR2 SMNVEV (reference sequence). This CDR3 contains 14 residues.

The chain employs TRBV28 and TRBJ1-1, with D possibly matching TRBD1 (6 bases). The length of the CDR3 is 15 residues. Germline V gene lookup returns CDR1 MDHEN and CDR2 SYDVKM. Trimming stripped 2 bases from V and 2 bases from J, with 12 bases between. As DNA, the CDR3 is TGTGCCAGCAGTTTACAGGGAGGGGGTAACACTGAAGCTTTCTTT. Translated: CASSLQGGGNTEAFF.

The chain recombines TRBV12-3 or TRBV12-4 with TRBJ2-1; TRBD1 aligns across 8 bases. This CDR3 region has 16 residues. Trimming cost V 6 bases and J 6 bases; bases outside gene matches: 13. The CDR3 sequence is CASRKTKTGVSNEQFF. The CDR3 region has the DNA TGTGCCAGCAGAAAAACAAAGACAGGGGTTTCCAATGAGCAGTTCTTC.

This clonotype was seen at least ten times. V gene TRBV12-3 or TRBV12-4 combines with J gene TRBJ2-1; the match to TRBD2 covers 7 bases. V gave up 6 bases and J gave up 6 bases; unmatched junction bases: 8. This CDR3 is built from 14 residues. The DNA for the CDR3 is TGTGCCAGCAGGGGGGTAGCGGGTGTCAATGAGCAGTTCTTC. Amino acid sequence: CASRGVAGVNEQFF.

The rearrangement joins TRBV9 to TRBJ2-7, with D uncertain. This CDR3 comprises 14 residues. The ends were cut back, 2 bases at V and 6 bases at J, with 15 bases in the middle. Germline V gives CDR1 SGDLS, CDR2 YYNGEE. In DNA, the CDR3 is TGTGCCAGCAGCGTGTTAGCCCTGGAGAGCGAGCAGTACTTC. Translation: CASSVLALESEQYF.

This clonotype was seen repeatedly, ten times or more. This sequence joins TRBV2 and TRBJ2-2; D is possibly TRBD1 or TRBD2 (5 bases each). Germline V lookup: CDR1 SNHLY, CDR2 FYNNEI. The CDR3 has 15 residues. The ends were cut back, 3 bases at V and 2 bases at J, with 10 bases in the middle. For the CDR3, the DNA is TGTGCCAGCAGTGACACCGGGACCAACACCGGGGAGCTGTTTTTT. Translation gives CASSDTGTNTGELFF.

This rearrangement joins TRBV6-1 to TRBJ1-6; a possible D gene is TRBD1 (5 bases). The germline V gene has CDR1 MNHNS and CDR2 SASEGT. The CDR3 is made up of 14 amino acids. Trimming pared 9 bases from V and 6 bases from J, leaving 15 bases between. This CDR3 is CASHLGGSNSPLHF. The CDR3 coding sequence is TGTGCCAGTCACCTGGGGGGTAGTAATTCACCCCTCCACTTT.

This clonotype has ten or more counts. The chain combines TRBV11-2 with TRBJ2-3; D gene ambiguous. Trimming took 8 bases from V and 1 from J, leaving 7 bases between them. CDR3 length equals 12 residues. Germline loops: CDR1 SGHAT, CDR2 FQNNGV. The CDR3: CASRAGTDTQYF. CDR3 sequence (DNA): TGTGCCAGCCGGGCGGGCACAGATACGCAGTATTTT.